This note documents a single T cell receptor (beta chain) sequence. Its specificity is not known. These data are taken from a study of breast tumors, draining lymph nodes, adjacent tissues. The J segment lost 2 bases and the V segment lost 6 bases, leaving 5 bases of the junction unmatched. There are 15 residues in the CDR3. Germline V CDR1 and CDR2: MNHEY, SVGEGT. The lymph nodes were axillary draining lymph nodes from breast cancer patients. TCRdb redid the calling of the multiplex PCR reads with MiXCR, one entry per CDR3 protein. The repertoire holds 150,000 to 200,000 distinct CDR3 sequences, with approximately 31% as singletons. Points from the study as a whole: Tumor and nontumor repertoires were significantly more similar in luminal-like than in basal-like breast cancer. Compared with lymph nodes, tumors were less diverse; compared with nontumor tissue, more.

Sequenced: axillary lymph node tissue. The rearrangement joins TRBV6-2 or TRBV6-3 to TRBJ2-1, with 9 bases lining up with TRBD2. The TCR was taken from a female donor with breast cancer. Some clones in this sample may be carry-over from other donors' samples. CDR3 nucleotides: TGTGCCAGCAGAAGCGGGAGGACCACCTACAATGAGCAGTTCTTC. Translated: CASRSGRTTYNEQFF.